This T cell receptor (beta chain) was captured in a study of T cells in Graves' hyperthyroidism and ophthalmopathy. General study results and limits: Blood shared most expanded thyroid clonotypes above 0.001. It was a median about 7.1 months before onset that the model predicted ophthalmopathy.

TCR beta CDR3 region amplification was performed from RNA transcripts. The HTBI primer set was used in a first-round RT-PCR of the TCR CDR3. TCRdb fed the multiplex PCR reads into MiXCR, producing one record per CDR3 protein. The sample includes around 370,000 distinct CDR3 sequences, approximately 18% of them seen just once. In this sample, this clonotype turned up many times. Its cognate antigen is unknown. Disease duration was under 3 months in the ophthalmopathy patients, who also had a Clinical Activity Score of at least 3 and a NOSPECS grade of at least 4. Diagnosing involved the use of clinical symptoms, serum thyroxine and TRAb, thyroid ultrasound and orbital computed tomography. Per germline, CDR1 SNHLY and CDR2 FYNNEI. The CDR3 consists of 19 residues. The J segment lost 3 bases and the V segment lost 6 bases, leaving 17 bases of the junction unmatched.

The sample comprised blood. The sequence derives from a man aged 18-30 years with Graves' ophthalmopathy. The chain links TRBV2 to TRBJ2-1; TRBD2 aligns across 10 bases. The CDR3 here is CASSLTSGVLMYRYNEQFF. The DNA for the CDR3 is TGTGCCAGCAGCCTAACTAGCGGGGTCCTCATGTATCGCTACAATGAGCAGTTCTTC.